This TCR beta chain emerged from a study of radiotherapy plus CTLA-4 blockade in lung cancer. Germline lookup yields CDR1 SEHNR and CDR2 FQNEAQ (reference sequence). The CDR3 sequence is 13 residues long. A remark on this clone: At one end the junction does not follow the germline gene, possibly because of a read error.

Assay: immunoSEQ multiplex PCR; the TCRdb copy retains only in-frame clones and omits some. The data hold around 110,000 clones, with around 90% observed a single time. This chain connects TRBV7-9 to TRBJ1-2; 8 bases fit TRBD1. Specimen: peripheral blood, collected from a patient treated with radiotherapy plus ipilimumab. The clonotype comes from a human donor with non-small cell lung cancer that progressed on radiotherapy plus ipilimumab. CDR3 amino acids: CASSSGTGPSRGF. CDR3 bases: TGTGCCAGCAGCTCCGGGACAGGCCCTTCCCGGGGGTTC. The whole variable domain, filled in from reference TRBV7-9 and TRBJ1-2, reads DTGVSQNPRHKITKRGQNVTFRCDPISEHNRLYWYRQTLGQGPEFLTYFQNEAQLEKSRLLSDRFSAERPKGSFSTLEIQRTEQGDSAMYLCASSSGTGPSRGFGSGTRLTVV.